The entry below gives a single T cell receptor beta chain sequence along with its context. Its antigen remains unknown. Subsequent to 10 days of culture, CD4+ T cells were isolated. A positive SARS-CoV-2 PCR test fell between March and December 2020. As their vaccination, participants received two doses of either BNT162b2 or mRNA-1273. CDR3 length: 13 amino acids. Trimming cost V 2 bases and J 8 bases, with 13 bases left between them. The germline gives CDR1 SGHKS, CDR2 YYEKEE (reference sequence). The assay was immunoSEQ multiplex PCR, and TCRdb's table has in-frame clones only and misses some. The sample lists nearly 35,000 clones; around 72% were seen once. These data originate in a study of vaccination effects on CD4 cells after COVID-19. Whole-study context: ViraFEST expansion of antigen-specific CD4+ T cells with viral peptide pools preceded sequencing. The study sampled three convalescent patients both early and late after vaccination.

Study outcomes and limitations: At late timepoints after vaccination, vaccine- and infection-induced clones shrank markedly. In convalescents, spike-reactive clones (those seen post-vaccine) were mainly new vaccine-induced clones.

This clonotype was obtained from a human donor who had a prior SARS-CoV-2 infection. The chain combines TRBV5-5 with TRBJ1-2; D is ambiguous. The source was CD4+ T cells from PBMCs cultured without peptide, collected after COVID-19 vaccination. CDR3 sequence reads: CASSFRGNNGYTF. CDR3 coding DNA: TGTGCCAGCAGCTTTCGGGGAAACAACGGCTACACCTTC.